The clone carrying this T cell receptor (beta chain) was observed many times. Its antigen is unknown. Each CDR3 protein is one row after TCRdb ran MiXCR on the 5' RACE reads. The sample gives about 840,000 distinct CDR3 sequences, 12% of which show up once; approximately 0.51% is in the top ten. The CDR3 consists of 12 residues. Trimming stripped 6 bases from V and 1 base from J, with 6 bases between. The data were obtained in a study of CD8 T cells in ankylosing spondylitis. Regarding the study as a whole: In ankylosing spondylitis patients, matched synovial fluid reportedly showed significant enrichment of disease-linked clones. A motif of 7 or 8 highly homologous TCR beta variants was seen as apparently characteristic of ankylosing spondylitis blood.

V and J are TRBV12-3 or TRBV12-4 and TRBJ2-5; tentatively, D is TRBD1 (6 bases). The sample was blood, either unsorted or a sorted T cell fraction (not recorded which). This sequence originates from a male donor with ankylosing spondylitis. The CDR3 loop is CASRDSQETQYF. For the CDR3, the DNA is TGTGCCAGCAGGGACAGCCAAGAGACCCAGTACTTC.